This entry describes one TCR beta chain. As yet, its antigen is unknown. TCRdb ran MiXCR on the reads and lists one entry per CDR3 protein. The data hold about 770,000 distinct CDR3 sequences, with just under 30% observed a single time. This record comes from a study of T cell repertoires in cytomegalovirus infection. On the study more broadly: HLA-C-restricted CMV epitopes, recently identified, and well-studied HLA-B-restricted ones were used by the study. Overall study findings and caveats: HLA-C-restricted TCR beta clonotypes specific for CMV led the ex vivo response.

V lost 8 bases and J lost 5, with 16 bases in between. The CDR3 is made up of 14 amino acids. Germline V gives CDR1 MNHNY, CDR2 SVGAGI (reference sequence). This TCR was recovered from a human donor in good health (CMV status not recorded). Some clones in this sample may be carry-over from other donors' samples. The specimen comprised cultured CD8+ T cells from PBMCs, sampled from culture after CMV antigen stimulation. The chain carries TRBV6-6 and TRBJ2-1; no reliable D call. The CDR3 sequence is CASLYLGPDNEQFF. In DNA form, the CDR3 reads TGTGCCAGCCTTTATCTAGGTCCCGACAATGAGCAGTTCTTC.